A single T cell receptor beta chain is shown here with its context. This sample is part of a study of blood T cell repertoires in COVID-19. Study in general: Specimens from acute and convalescent COVID-19 originated in the United States, Italy and Spain. PBMCs, B-cell-depleted T cells, or T cells were the source of the cDNA or gDNA that made up the material.

In the authors' methods: The authors estimated nucleated cell counts from reference gene primer amplification. Assay: immunoSEQ multiplex PCR; the TCRdb copy retains only in-frame clones and omits some. Clonal size and the V and J genes are those of that table, whereas D and trimming came from the DNA. The data hold roughly 15,000 clones, with more than 80% observed a single time. The TCR comes from a human donor in a cohort sampled during active COVID-19. The sample taken for sequencing was peripheral blood.

The CDR3 DNA reads TGTGCCTGTGGTGGGGGCGGTAATGAAAAACTGTTTTTT. Protein: CACGGGGNEKLFF. The chain couples TRBV30 to TRBJ1-4; tentative D call: TRBD1 (6 bases). V lost 6 bases and J 4 bases, leaving 12 bases between the germline ends. From germline, CDR1 is GTSNPN and CDR2 SVGIG (reference sequence). The CDR3 runs to 13 residues. Combining the CDR3 with reference TRBV30 and TRBJ1-4 gives the whole variable domain SQTIHQWPATLVQPVGSPLSLECTVEGTSNPNLYWYRQAAGRGLQLLFYSVGIGQISSEVPQNLSASRPQDRQFILSSKKLLLSDSGFYLCACGGGGNEKLFFGSGTQLSVL.